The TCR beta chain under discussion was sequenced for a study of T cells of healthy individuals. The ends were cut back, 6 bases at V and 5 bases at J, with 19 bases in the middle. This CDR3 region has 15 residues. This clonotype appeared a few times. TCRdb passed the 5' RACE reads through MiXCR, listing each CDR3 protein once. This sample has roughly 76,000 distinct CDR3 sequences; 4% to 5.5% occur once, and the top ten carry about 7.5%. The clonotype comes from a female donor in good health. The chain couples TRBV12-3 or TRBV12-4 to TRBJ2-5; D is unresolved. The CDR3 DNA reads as TGTGCCAGCAGCATGACTGCCAGCAGTTCGGAGACCCAGTACTTC. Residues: CASSMTASSSETQYF.